This is a list of T cell receptor beta chains from one sample in a study of shared clonotypes between healthy human individuals. Libraries were prepared by immunoSEQ multiplex PCR; TCRdb keeps only in-frame clonotypes and omits some of them. The repertoire holds some 500,000 clones, with 70% to 85% as singletons. Sequenced material: PBMCs. Receptors originate from a woman aged 40 to 50 in good health. Some clones in this sample may be carry-over from other donors' samples. Each CDR3 is given with its conserved first and last residue. A D gene is named only where the DNA matches it firmly. The size field is filled for only some rows; it gives once, few, many or a size class.

j_call: TRBJ1-3; d_call: -; clone_size: -; v_call: TRBV28; cdr3_nt: TGTGCCAGCACCCATACAGGGTCGAGCTCTGGAAACACCATATATTTT; cdr3_aa: CASTHTGSSSGNTIYF
j_call: TRBJ2-7; d_call: -; clone_size: -; v_call: TRBV7-2; cdr3_nt: TGTGCCAGCAGCTTAGCGCTTTCGGGATACGAGCAGTACTTC; cdr3_aa: CASSLALSGYEQYF
j_call: TRBJ2-1; d_call: -; clone_size: -; v_call: TRBV6-5; cdr3_nt: TGTGCCAGCAGGAAAACAGGGAACTCCTACAATGAGCAGTTCTTC; cdr3_aa: CASRKTGNSYNEQFF
j_call: TRBJ2-3; d_call: -; clone_size: -; v_call: TRBV6-4; cdr3_nt: TGTGCCAGCAGTGACCAGGCAGCGTCCTCAGATACGCAGTATTTT; cdr3_aa: CASSDQAASSDTQYF
j_call: TRBJ2-1; d_call: -; clone_size: -; v_call: TRBV12-5; cdr3_nt: TGTGCTAGTGGTCCAGGGACGGGTAGCGATGAGCAGTTCTTC; cdr3_aa: CASGPGTGSDEQFF
j_call: TRBJ1-5; d_call: -; clone_size: -; v_call: TRBV7-2; cdr3_nt: TGTGCCAGCAGCCAGGGCCCGGGGCAGCCCCAGCATTTT; cdr3_aa: CASSQGPGQPQHF
j_call: TRBJ2-5; d_call: -; clone_size: -; v_call: TRBV6-6; cdr3_nt: TGTGCCAGCAGTTACGGGGCGACCGAAGAGACCCAGTACTTC; cdr3_aa: CASSYGATEETQYF
j_call: TRBJ1-4; d_call: TRBD1; clone_size: -; v_call: TRBV27; cdr3_nt: TGTGCCAGCAGCCTACGAGGGACAGGGGGTGAAAAACTGTTTTTT; cdr3_aa: CASSLRGTGGEKLFF
j_call: TRBJ2-3; d_call: -; clone_size: -; v_call: TRBV5-1; cdr3_nt: TGCGCCAGCAGCTTGTTTTTGTCCGGGACAACAGATACGCAGTATTTT; cdr3_aa: CASSLFLSGTTDTQYF
j_call: TRBJ2-1; d_call: -; clone_size: -; v_call: TRBV7-7; cdr3_nt: TGTGCCAAGCCAGCTTACCAGGATGCTCGGAATGAGCAGTTCTTC; cdr3_aa: CAKPAYQDARNEQFF
j_call: TRBJ1-1; d_call: -; clone_size: -; v_call: TRBV7-8; cdr3_nt: TGTGCCAGCAGCCTCAGGGACAAAGACACTGAAGCTTTCTTT; cdr3_aa: CASSLRDKDTEAFF
j_call: TRBJ1-3; d_call: -; clone_size: few; v_call: TRBV7-9; cdr3_nt: TGTGCCAGCAGCTTAGGTTTGTTTACATTCCGCTCTGGAAACACCATATATTTT; cdr3_aa: CASSLGLFTFRSGNTIYF
j_call: TRBJ2-1; d_call: -; clone_size: -; v_call: TRBV6-1; cdr3_nt: TGTGCCAGCAGTGAACGGCAGCTCCCGACCCATGAGCAGTTCTTC; cdr3_aa: CASSERQLPTHEQFF
j_call: TRBJ2-7; d_call: TRBD2; clone_size: -; v_call: TRBV7-6; cdr3_nt: TGTGCCAGCAGCTTAGGTCCTAGCGGGCCGCCCTACGAGCAGTACTTC; cdr3_aa: CASSLGPSGPPYEQYF
j_call: TRBJ2-5; d_call: -; clone_size: once; v_call: TRBV15; cdr3_nt: TGTGCCACCAGCAGTGCGGTGGGGACCCAGTACTTC; cdr3_aa: CATSSAVGTQYF
j_call: TRBJ2-2; d_call: TRBD2; clone_size: many; v_call: TRBV9; cdr3_nt: TGTGCCAGCAGCGTGTTAGCGGGAGGGCCCTCGTCCACCGGGGAGCTGTTTTTT; cdr3_aa: CASSVLAGGPSSTGELFF
j_call: TRBJ1-1; d_call: -; clone_size: -; v_call: TRBV7-9; cdr3_nt: TGTACCAGCAGCAAACAGGGCGGCACTGAAGCTTTCTTT; cdr3_aa: CTSSKQGGTEAFF
j_call: TRBJ1-3; d_call: -; clone_size: -; v_call: TRBV21-1; cdr3_nt: TGTGCCAGCAGCCCACGGACGTACGGAAACACCATATATTTT; cdr3_aa: CASSPRTYGNTIYF
j_call: TRBJ2-5; d_call: -; clone_size: -; v_call: TRBV7-2; cdr3_nt: TGTGCCAGCAGCTTCTCACAAGAGACCCAGTACTTC; cdr3_aa: CASSFSQETQYF
j_call: TRBJ2-1; d_call: -; clone_size: -; v_call: TRBV5-1; cdr3_nt: TGCGCCAGCAGCTTGGATACCATCTCAACTAACAATGAGCAGTTCTTC; cdr3_aa: CASSLDTISTNNEQFF
j_call: TRBJ2-7; d_call: -; clone_size: few; v_call: TRBV30; cdr3_nt: TGTGCCTGGAGTGATACAACAGGGACACGCGCCACCTACGAGCAGTACTTC; cdr3_aa: CAWSDTTGTRATYEQYF
j_call: TRBJ2-7; d_call: TRBD2; clone_size: -; v_call: TRBV4-2; cdr3_nt: TGTGCCAGCAGCCAAGAAGGGACTAGCGGGAGCTCCTACGAGCAGTACTTC; cdr3_aa: CASSQEGTSGSSYEQYF
j_call: TRBJ1-1; d_call: TRBD1; clone_size: few; v_call: TRBV2; cdr3_nt: TGTGCCAGCACCCGGACAGGGAACACTGAAGCTTTCTTT; cdr3_aa: CASTRTGNTEAFF
j_call: TRBJ1-2; d_call: -; clone_size: few; v_call: TRBV6-5; cdr3_nt: TGTGCCAGCAGTGCCAGGATGGGTGGCTACACCTTC; cdr3_aa: CASSARMGGYTF